This paragraph reports one T cell receptor (beta chain). The antigen remains undetermined. Through a sample-barcoded 5' primer and a J-beta primer mix, a second PCR was run for roughly 7 to 12 cycles. TCRdb called the 5' RACE reads again in MiXCR, with one record for every CDR3 protein. Of just under 550,000 distinct CDR3 sequences listed, 24% are singletons. Trimming removed 6 bases at V and 0 bases at J, with 24 bases between. Germline V gene sequence: CDR1 MNHGY, CDR2 SAAAGT. The CDR3 has 19 residues. The data derive from a study of blood T cells in healthy people across ages. Points from the study as a whole: Unsorted PBMCs blocked a conclusive comparison of naive and antigen-experienced cells.

This sample was shared with a second study, whose subject was T cells of mothers and their children.

This chain links TRBV6-8 with TRBJ2-1; D is perhaps TRBD2 (5 bases). The sample was blood. The clonotype was recovered from a boy aged 5-17 years in good health. The CDR3 nucleotides read TGTGCCAGCAGCAACCCCCGGATCGGAACGGGGAGCTCCTACAATGAGCAGTTCTTC. Amino acids: CASSNPRIGTGSSYNEQFF.